The clone carrying this T cell receptor beta chain appeared a few times. Germline CDR1 is LGHDT and CDR2 is YNNKEL (reference sequence). V trimming: 0 bases; J trimming: 7 bases; junction bases outside the gene matches: 18. The CDR3 is 18 residues long. This record belongs to a study of blood T cell repertoires in COVID-19. Study details: Sites in the United States, Italy and Spain provided acute and convalescent COVID-19 samples. Nucleic acid was either cDNA or gDNA, and it came from T cells, B-cell-depleted T cells, or PBMCs.

Some clones are missing from TCRdb's copy, which holds only in-frame ones; the method was immunoSEQ multiplex PCR. In the table there are around 230,000 clones, around 86% of which are singletons. This clonotype was obtained from a man aged 25 to 45 who had recovered from COVID-19. Sequencing was performed on peripheral blood. The V and J genes are TRBV3-1 (or the pseudogene TRBV3-2) and TRBJ2-7; TRBD2 matches at 7 bases. DNA for the CDR3: TGTGCCAGCAGCCAAGATGTCCTAGGGCGGGGGAACCATGGGGAGCAGTACTTC. Residues: CASSQDVLGRGNHGEQYF.